This T cell receptor (beta chain) was captured in a study of cytomegalovirus exposure and HLA in healthy donors. V lost 0 bases to trimming and J lost 5 bases, with 13 bases between them. Germline values: CDR1 SGHRS, CDR2 YFSETQ. The CDR3 loop spans 15 amino acids. Use of 60 Vbeta and 13 Jbeta primers characterized the PCR. Sequenced by immunoSEQ multiplex PCR; TCRdb stores in-frame clones only, minus some. Of 200,000 to 250,000 clones listed, about 85% are singletons. Overall study results and limits: Versus the approximately 700-donor mean, an Asian-associated ancestry cluster reportedly showed fewer N-insertions in a later analysis.

With respect to this clone: Antigen: not known.

The V and J genes are TRBV5-1 and TRBJ2-3, with D uncertain. Source material: PBMCs. The sequence derives from a girl aged 2 to 9 in good health and CMV-seronegative. Here the CDR3 DNA reads TGCGCCAGCAGCTTGGGAAGATCCCCGGGAGATACGCAGTATTTT. Translation gives CASSLGRSPGDTQYF.